Each of the 16 T cell receptor beta chains below was sequenced from the same sample in a study of radiation and T cells in renal cell carcinoma. Regarding time point: blood 4 weeks post-SBRT, at nephrectomy. Treatment defined: 15 Gy SBRT to primary tumor, nephrectomy 4 weeks later. Sequencing was performed with immunoSEQ multiplex PCR; in TCRdb, only in-frame clones are kept and a portion is missing. This sample has around 81,000 clones, with around 85% found just once. Sequenced material: blood, taken from a patient whose treatment included radiotherapy and nephrectomy. Every receptor here comes from a man between 50 and 59 years old with renal cell carcinoma.

This chain connects TRBV4-1 to TRBJ2-3, with 10 bases aligning to TRBD2. The trim removed 3 bases at V and 5 bases at J, leaving 11 bases unmatched. Germline V lookup: CDR1 MGHRA, CDR2 YSYEKL. The CDR3 covers 17 residues. Here the CDR3 DNA reads TGCGCCAGCAGCCACCCCCAAGCGGGAGGGCCGGTAGATACGCAGTATTTT. Its translation is CASSHPQAGGPVDTQYF.

This clone was seen only once. This sequence joins TRBV6-5 and TRBJ2-5, with unresolved D. CDR1 is MNHEY and CDR2 is SVGAGI in the germline V gene. The CDR3 length is 15 residues. Trimming cost V 0 bases and J 4 bases, with 12 bases left between them. As DNA, the CDR3 is TGTGCCAGCAGTTACTCGGGCAGGCTGGGAGAGACCCAGTACTTC. This translates into CASSYSGRLGETQYF.

This chain joins TRBV15 and TRBJ1-2; D not resolved. Germline loops: CDR1 LNHNV, CDR2 YYDKDF (reference sequence). Trimming left V 4 bases short and J 8 bases short, with 14 bases between. The CDR3 has 13 amino acids. The CDR3 sequence: CATSTRPPRGYTF. The DNA of the CDR3 is TGTGCCACCAGCACGCGCCCACCAAGGGGCTACACCTTC.

The J gene is TRBJ1-5, the V gene TRBV19, with 7 bases matching TRBD1. Looked up from germline, CDR1 is LNHDA and CDR2 is SQIVND (reference sequence). J lost 3 bases, V lost 3 bases, and 8 bases had no gene match. This CDR3 has 16 amino acids. CDR3 bases: TGTGCCAGTAGTATCTGGGTGACAGGGCCCAATCAGCCCCAGCATTTT. Encoded protein: CASSIWVTGPNQPQHF. The full variable domain, rest sourced from reference TRBV19 and TRBJ1-5, is DGGITQSPKYLFRKEGQNVTLSCEQNLNHDAMYWYRQDPGQGLRLIYYSQIVNDFQKGDIAEGYSVSREKKESFPLTVTSAQKNPTAFYLCASSIWVTGPNQPQHFGDGTRLSIL.

This rearrangement joins TRBV7-2 to TRBJ2-1, with D perhaps matching TRBD1 or TRBD2 (5 bases each). The CDR3 is 13 residues long. The ends were cut back, 4 bases at V and 6 bases at J, with 10 bases in the middle. In germline, CDR1 is SGHTA, CDR2 FQGNSA. Here the CDR3 reads CASSSGPGNEQFF. For the CDR3, the DNA is TGTGCCAGCAGCTCGGGACCGGGCAATGAGCAGTTCTTC.

This clone was counted ten times or more. The genes are TRBV11-2 and TRBJ2-7; 9 positions match TRBD2. CDR1 and CDR2 (germline): SGHAT, FQNNGV. V shed 5 bases, J shed 0 bases, and the junction held 8 bases outside the gene matches. The CDR3 has 16 residues. CDR3 in amino acids: CASSLGAGGISYEQYF. In DNA, the CDR3 is TGTGCCAGCAGCCTCGGGGCGGGGGGGATCTCCTACGAGCAGTACTTC.

The chain joins TRBV7-9 to TRBJ1-2; TRBD1 matches 9 bases. CDR3 length: 13 amino acids. V lost 6 bases and J lost 7; bases outside the gene matches: 6. Per germline, CDR1 SEHNR and CDR2 FQNEAQ (reference sequence). CDR3 DNA sequence: TGTGCCAGCAGGCAACAGGGGGCGGGTGGCTACACCTTC. As protein: CASRQQGAGGYTF.

V usage is TRBV6-5 and J usage is TRBJ1-1, with 7 bases fitting TRBD1. Per the germline V gene, CDR1 is MNHEY and CDR2 is SVGAGI. This CDR3 region has 10 residues. J was trimmed by 10 bases and V by 8 bases; bases with no gene match: 4. The CDR3 sequence is CASVDRVAFF. Here the CDR3 DNA reads TGTGCCAGCGTTGACAGGGTAGCTTTCTTT.

The chain carries TRBV29-1 and TRBJ2-5; D is perhaps TRBD2 (5 bases). Germline V gives CDR1 SQVTM, CDR2 ANQGSEA. The CDR3 loop spans 12 amino acids. V lost 3 bases and J lost 5, with 10 bases in between. DNA of the CDR3: TGCAGCGTTGAGCCTAGCCCCGAGACCCAGTACTTC. Residues: CSVEPSPETQYF.

The chain recombines TRBV7-9 with TRBJ2-5; D possibly uses TRBD1 or TRBD2 (5 bases each). Trimming took 3 bases from V and 5 from J, leaving 13 bases between them. This CDR3 contains 14 residues. Germline V gives CDR1 SEHNR, CDR2 FQNEAQ (reference sequence). The CDR3 protein is CASSFERGSETQYF. The DNA of the CDR3 is TGTGCCAGCAGCTTTGAGAGGGGCTCCGAGACCCAGTACTTC.

Note on this clone: The same CDR3 also results from other DNA sequences found in this sample. V usage is TRBV5-1 and J usage is TRBJ1-4; D is unclear. Germline CDR1 SGHRS, CDR2 YFSETQ. V was cut by 0 bases and J by 2 bases, with 8 bases left in between. CDR3 length equals 15 residues. The CDR3 sequence is CASSLEPTTNEKLFF. Written as DNA, the CDR3 is TGCGCCAGCAGCTTGGAACCTACTACTAATGAAAAACTGTTTTTT.

V and J are TRBV7-9 and TRBJ2-1, with a weak D call TRBD1 (6 bases). V was trimmed by 6 bases and J by 0 bases, leaving 9 bases between them. There are 14 residues in the CDR3. Germline loops: CDR1 SEHNR, CDR2 FQNEAQ (reference sequence). The CDR3, as DNA: TGTGCCAGCAGGGTGGACAGCTCCTACAATGAGCAGTTCTTC. This encodes CASRVDSSYNEQFF.

The genes are TRBV5-1 and TRBJ2-7; no clear D. Germline V lookup: CDR1 SGHRS, CDR2 YFSETQ. This CDR3 region has 11 residues. Between the trimmed V and J ends, which lost 4 bases and 1 base, there was a span of 3 bases. DNA of the CDR3: TGCGCCAGCAGCCCATCCTACGAGCAGTACTTC. Amino acids: CASSPSYEQYF.

The V gene is TRBV4-3, the J gene TRBJ1-2; D remains unclear. The CDR3 runs 14 residues. CDR1 LGHNA and CDR2 YSLEER come from the germline V gene. Trimming removed 0 bases at V and 5 bases at J, with 10 bases between. This CDR3 reads CASSQEKSEYGYTF. The CDR3 nucleotides read TGCGCCAGCAGCCAAGAGAAGTCGGAGTATGGCTACACCTTC.

This clone was observed once. This chain uses TRBV28 with TRBJ2-5; 7 bases map to TRBD1. Germline CDR1 and CDR2: MDHEN and SYDVKM. Unmatched junction bases numbered 12, after V lost 4 bases and J lost 4 bases. CDR3 size: 16 residues. The CDR3 bases are TGTGCCAGCAGTTCCAGACAGGGTTTCGTTACAGAGACCCAGTACTTC. Translating gives CASSSRQGFVTETQYF.

This chain connects TRBV27 to TRBJ2-1; D is unclear. Germline V lookup: CDR1 MNHEY, CDR2 SMNVEV (reference sequence). V gave up 2 bases and J gave up 3 bases, with 11 bases separating them. The CDR3 extends over 15 amino acids. CDR3 bases: TGTGCCAGCAGTTTAGGTGTGGGCGGCTACAATGAGCAGTTCTTC. It encodes CASSLGVGGYNEQFF.